The 15 T cell receptor beta chains listed next were all sequenced from one sample in a study of beta chain features in type 1 diabetes. Expressed TCRB transcripts were sequenced, since all the RNA that had been isolated was reverse transcribed. Clones were read by immunoSEQ multiplex PCR, and TCRdb kept only the in-frame ones, dropping some. The table lists roughly 370,000 clones, 14% of them singletons. Material: naive CD4+ T cells from blood. These receptors were obtained from a man younger than 45 in good health.

The gene calls are TRBV6-1 and TRBJ1-1, with no clear D. The germline CDR1 and CDR2 sequences are MNHNS and SASEGT. The CDR3 covers 14 residues. Trimming pared 0 bases from V and 1 base from J, leaving 6 bases between. CDR3 sequence: CASSEALENTEAFF. The CDR3 DNA is TGTGCCAGCAGTGAAGCGCTGGAGAACACTGAAGCTTTCTTT.

This clone was seen a few times. This sequence joins TRBV6-6 and TRBJ1-2; D is possibly TRBD1 (6 bases). V was trimmed by 6 bases and J by 8 bases, leaving 13 bases between them. Germline V gene lookup returns CDR1 MNHNY and CDR2 SVGAGI (reference sequence). The CDR3 length is 12 residues. The CDR3: CASSPTGNGYTF. CDR3 DNA: TGTGCCAGCAGCCCTACAGGGAACGGCTACACCTTC.

The chain links TRBV29-1 to TRBJ1-1, with D possibly TRBD1 on 6 matching bases. V gave up 8 bases and J gave up 2 bases, with 15 bases separating them. The CDR3 totals 13 residues. Germline V lookup: CDR1 SQVTM, CDR2 ANQGSEA. The CDR3 DNA reads TGCAGCTTATCACAGGGACCAAACACTGAAGCTTTCTTT. Encoded protein: CSLSQGPNTEAFF.

The J gene is TRBJ2-5, the V gene TRBV9; perhaps D is TRBD1 or TRBD2 (5 bases each). CDR3 length: 15 amino acids. Trimming pared 0 bases from V and 1 base from J, leaving 10 bases between. The V gene's germline CDR1 is SGDLS and CDR2 YYNGEE. The CDR3 sequence: CASSVDPGTQETQYF. DNA for the CDR3: TGTGCCAGCAGCGTAGATCCAGGGACCCAAGAGACCCAGTACTTC.

V usage is TRBV4-2 and J usage is TRBJ1-1; no firm D call. The length of the CDR3 is 14 residues. V lost 2 bases and J 1 base, leaving 8 bases between the germline ends. Germline V lookup: CDR1 LGHNA, CDR2 YNFKEQ. CDR3 sequence reads: CASSQQYGNTEAFF. The CDR3 DNA reads as TGTGCCAGCAGCCAACAGTACGGGAACACTGAAGCTTTCTTT.

This clone appeared a few times. V gene TRBV18 combines with J gene TRBJ2-7; maybe TRBD1 (5 bases). The CDR3 length is 13 residues. From germline, CDR1 is KGHSH and CDR2 LQKENI. Trimming stripped 3 bases from V and 9 bases from J, with 15 bases between. The CDR3 coding sequence is TGTGCCAGCTCACCCTCCTTACAGGTTTGGCAGTACGTC. Its protein product is CASSPSLQVWQYV.

This chain joins TRBV30 and TRBJ2-3; 7 bases map to TRBD2. CDR1 GTSNPN and CDR2 SVGIG come from the germline V gene (reference sequence). Trimming cost V 2 bases and J 6 bases; bases outside gene matches: 8. The CDR3 loop spans 14 amino acids. As DNA, the CDR3 is TGTGCCTGGAGTCGGGGGGAGTTTTGGGATACGCAGTATTTT. Residues: CAWSRGEFWDTQYF.

V usage is TRBV5-4 and J usage is TRBJ2-3; D is unclear. The CDR3 length is 14 residues. Trimming shortened V by 0 bases and J by 7 bases, and 12 bases separated the two germline ends. Germline assignment: CDR1 SGHNT and CDR2 YYREEE (reference sequence). CDR3 region: CASSLEGRLHTQYF. The CDR3 DNA follows: TGTGCCAGCAGCTTGGAGGGCCGGTTGCATACGCAGTATTTT. The entire variable domain, with the rest obtained from reference TRBV5-4 and TRBJ2-3, is as follows: ETGVTQSPTHLIKTRGQQVTLRCSSQSGHNTVSWYQQALGQGPQFIFQYYREEENGRGNFPPRFSGLQFPNYSSELNVNALELDDSALYLCASSLEGRLHTQYFGPGTRLTVL.

For the CDR3, the DNA is TGTGCCAGCAGCGCCCTAGGACAGGGAGGGACCCAGTACTTC. It yields the protein CASSALGQGGTQYF. The chain carries TRBV9 and TRBJ2-5, with 8 bases lining up with TRBD1. Germline V gives CDR1 SGDLS, CDR2 YYNGEE. The CDR3 totals 14 residues. The J segment lost 7 bases and the V segment lost 3 bases, leaving 8 bases of the junction unmatched.

The gene calls are TRBV10-3 and TRBJ1-5; D ambiguous. The germline V and J ends were trimmed by 3 bases and 0 bases, with 12 bases remaining between them. The CDR3 totals 16 residues. The V gene's germline CDR1 is ENHRY and CDR2 SYGVKD. The CDR3 DNA reads TGTGCCATCAGTGACGGCAGTAGGTATAGCAATCAGCCCCAGCATTTT. Protein: CAISDGSRYSNQPQHF.

In this sample, this clone turned up a few times. J is TRBJ2-1 and V is TRBV27, with D possibly being TRBD2 (5 bases). Trimming removed 5 bases from V and 12 bases from J, with 8 bases in between. Per germline, CDR1 MNHEY and CDR2 SMNVEV (reference sequence). This CDR3 is built from 10 residues. CDR3 DNA: TGTGCCAGCAGTCGGGATATGCAGTTCTTC. It encodes CASSRDMQFF.

This clone has only a few counts. The V call is TRBV30, the J call TRBJ2-1; D is tentatively TRBD1 or TRBD2 (6 bases each). Deletions cut 0 bases from V and 0 bases from J, with 9 bases between. The CDR3 has 15 residues. CDR1 is GTSNPN, CDR2 SVGIG, per germline (reference sequence). In nucleotides, the CDR3 is TGTGCCTGGAGTGTTCGGGGGCGCTCCTACAATGAGCAGTTCTTC. Translated: CAWSVRGRSYNEQFF.

The chain has TRBV18 and TRBJ1-1; tentative D call: TRBD1 (6 bases). The ends were cut back, 3 bases at V and 6 bases at J, with 17 bases in the middle. Germline CDR1 KGHSH, CDR2 LQKENI. The CDR3 sequence is 15 residues long. CDR3 bases: TGTGCCAGCTCACCTGACCAAGGGGGAGGTCCTGAAGCTTTCTTT. This codes for CASSPDQGGGPEAFF.

This clone was seen a few times. This sequence joins TRBV2 and TRBJ2-3; D is uncertain. This CDR3 spans 13 amino acids. The germline V gene has CDR1 SNHLY and CDR2 FYNNEI. V shed 6 bases and J shed 0 bases, with 7 bases lying between them. The CDR3 DNA reads as TGTGCCAGCAGAGAGACTAGCACAGATACGCAGTATTTT. Its protein is CASRETSTDTQYF. Filled out from reference TRBV2 and TRBJ2-3, the complete variable domain reads EPEVTQTPSHQVTQMGQEVILRCVPISNHLYFYWYRQILGQKVEFLVSFYNNEISEKSEIFDDQFSVERPDGSNFTLKIRSTKLEDSAMYFCASRETSTDTQYFGPGTRLTVL.

This clone was seen only a few times. The chain couples TRBV30 to TRBJ2-1; TRBD2 might be the D (6 bases). CDR3 length: 13 residues. The V and J ends lost 8 bases and 7 bases respectively, with 18 bases between them. Germline assignment: CDR1 GTSNPN and CDR2 SVGIG (reference sequence). The CDR3 is CAIGRDGWNEQFF. The CDR3 DNA is TGTGCCATAGGGCGGGATGGGTGGAATGAGCAGTTCTTC.